The clone carrying this T cell receptor beta chain came up many times. V dropped 6 bases and J dropped 9; count of bases not matched to a gene: 10. Germline V gene lookup returns CDR1 MDHEN and CDR2 SYDVKM. This CDR3 contains 15 residues. The data belong to a study of T cells in Graves' hyperthyroidism and ophthalmopathy. TCR beta CDR3 region amplification was performed from RNA transcripts. HTBI primers were used for first-round RT-PCR of the TCR CDR3. TCRdb redid the calling of the multiplex PCR reads with MiXCR, one entry per CDR3 protein. The sample holds about 380,000 distinct CDR3 sequences, approximately 13% seen once.

The sequenced sample was blood. This sequence was found in a man younger than 45 with Graves' hyperthyroidism that later progressed to Graves' ophthalmopathy. The chain has TRBV28 and TRBJ2-1; 11 bases fit TRBD2. CDR3 DNA: TGTGCCAGCAGATTTAGCGGGGGGGTTACGATTGAGCAGTTCTTC. This codes for CASRFSGGVTIEQFF.